This T cell receptor beta chain was captured in a study of beta chain features in type 1 diabetes. Study outcomes and limitations: Within each of all four CD4+ subsets, Type 1 diabetes patients had TCRB CDR3s that were moderately but significantly shorter. Sequencing the cDNA could make cells with high TCR expression show up more than they should. A closer apparent resemblance between naive, central memory and Treg TCRB repertoires was seen in patients than in healthy donors.

At least ten counts were recorded for this clone. Its antigen is not known. CDR1 SEHNR and CDR2 FQNEAQ come from the germline V gene (reference sequence). V was cut by 5 bases and J by 2 bases, with 18 bases left in between. This CDR3 has 16 residues. The study reverse transcribed the entire isolated RNA, so it sequenced expressed TCRB transcripts. The table came from immunoSEQ multiplex PCR; TCRdb's copy has only in-frame clones and leaves some out. The repertoire holds 95,000 to 150,000 clones, about 15% seen once, with about 2.1% in the top ten. The receptor was isolated from a man younger than 45 with type 1 diabetes. Sample: central memory CD4+ T cells from blood. V is TRBV7-9 and J is TRBJ2-5, with unresolved D. CDR3 sequence: CASSPPFGSYQETQYF. As DNA, the CDR3 is TGTGCCAGCAGCCCCCCTTTTGGTAGTTATCAAGAGACCCAGTACTTC.